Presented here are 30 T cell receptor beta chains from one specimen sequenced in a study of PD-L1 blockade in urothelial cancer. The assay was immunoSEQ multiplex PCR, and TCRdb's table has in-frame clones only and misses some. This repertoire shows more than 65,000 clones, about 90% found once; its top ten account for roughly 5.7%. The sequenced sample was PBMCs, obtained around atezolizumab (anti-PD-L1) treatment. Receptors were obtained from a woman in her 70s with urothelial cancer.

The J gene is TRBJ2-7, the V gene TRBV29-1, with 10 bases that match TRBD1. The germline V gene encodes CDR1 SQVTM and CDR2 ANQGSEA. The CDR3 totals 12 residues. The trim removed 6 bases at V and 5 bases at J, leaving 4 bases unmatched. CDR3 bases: TGCAGCGTCGGGACAGGGGTTGACGAGCAGTACTTC. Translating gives CSVGTGVDEQYF.

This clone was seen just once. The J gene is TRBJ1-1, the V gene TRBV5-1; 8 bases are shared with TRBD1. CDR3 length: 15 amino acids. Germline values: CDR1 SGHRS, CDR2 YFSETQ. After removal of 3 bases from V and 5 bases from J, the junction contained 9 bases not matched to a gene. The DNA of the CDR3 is TGCGCCAGCAGCTGGGGCCGGACAGGGAGGACTGAAGCTTTCTTT. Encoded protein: CASSWGRTGRTEAFF.

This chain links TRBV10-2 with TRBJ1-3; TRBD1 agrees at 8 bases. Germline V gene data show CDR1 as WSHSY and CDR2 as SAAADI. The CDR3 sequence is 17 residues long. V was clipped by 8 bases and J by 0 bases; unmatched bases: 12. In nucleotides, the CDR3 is TGCGCCAGCTTTCCCTTGCGGGACAGGAGCTCTGGAAACACCATATATTTT. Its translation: CASFPLRDRSSGNTIYF.

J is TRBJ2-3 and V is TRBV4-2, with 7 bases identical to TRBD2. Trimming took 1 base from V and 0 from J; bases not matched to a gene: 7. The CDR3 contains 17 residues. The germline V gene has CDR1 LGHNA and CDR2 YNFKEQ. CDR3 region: CASSQVFAGASTDTQYF. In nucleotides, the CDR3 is TGTGCCAGCAGCCAAGTATTCGCGGGAGCTAGCACAGATACGCAGTATTTT.

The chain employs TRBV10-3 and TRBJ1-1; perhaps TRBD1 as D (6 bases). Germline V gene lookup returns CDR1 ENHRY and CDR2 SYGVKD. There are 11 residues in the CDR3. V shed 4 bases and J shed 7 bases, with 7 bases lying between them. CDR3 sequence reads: CAISGTDEAFF. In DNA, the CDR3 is TGTGCCATCAGTGGGACAGATGAAGCTTTCTTT.

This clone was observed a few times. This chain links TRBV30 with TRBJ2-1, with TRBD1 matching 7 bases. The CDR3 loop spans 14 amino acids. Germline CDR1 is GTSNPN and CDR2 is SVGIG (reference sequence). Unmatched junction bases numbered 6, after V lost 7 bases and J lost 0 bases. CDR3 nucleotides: TGTGCCTCGGCACAGGGGAACTCCTACAATGAGCAGTTCTTC. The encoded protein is CASAQGNSYNEQFF.

CDR3 residues: CASSGAYVGGPNTGELFF. The CDR3 coding sequence is TGTGCCAGCAGTGGCGCCTACGTGGGGGGACCCAACACCGGGGAGCTGTTTTTT. V gene TRBV2 combines with J gene TRBJ2-2, with D perhaps matching TRBD2 (6 bases). The length of the CDR3 is 18 residues. V lost 4 bases and J lost 2, with 20 bases in between. Germline V gene data show CDR1 as SNHLY and CDR2 as FYNNEI.

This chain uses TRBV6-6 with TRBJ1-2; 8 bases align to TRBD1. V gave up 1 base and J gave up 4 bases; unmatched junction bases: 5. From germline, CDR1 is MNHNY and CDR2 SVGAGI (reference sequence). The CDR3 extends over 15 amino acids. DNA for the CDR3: TGTGCCAGCAGTTACTTCGGACAGGGAGTCTATGGCTACACCTTC. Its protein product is CASSYFGQGVYGYTF.

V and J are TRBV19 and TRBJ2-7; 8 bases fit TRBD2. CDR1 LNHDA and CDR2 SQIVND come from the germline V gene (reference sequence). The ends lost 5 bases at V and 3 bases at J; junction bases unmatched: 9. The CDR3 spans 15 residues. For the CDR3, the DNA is TGTGCCAGTAGTTATCTAGCGGGTATGTTCTACGAGCAGTACTTC. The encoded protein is CASSYLAGMFYEQYF.

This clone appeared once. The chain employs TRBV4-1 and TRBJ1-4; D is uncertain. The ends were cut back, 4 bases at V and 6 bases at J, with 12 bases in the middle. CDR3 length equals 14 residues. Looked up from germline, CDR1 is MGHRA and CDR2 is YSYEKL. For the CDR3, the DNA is TGCGCCAGCAGCCTTGACCAGCGGGATGAAAAACTGTTTTTT. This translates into CASSLDQRDEKLFF.

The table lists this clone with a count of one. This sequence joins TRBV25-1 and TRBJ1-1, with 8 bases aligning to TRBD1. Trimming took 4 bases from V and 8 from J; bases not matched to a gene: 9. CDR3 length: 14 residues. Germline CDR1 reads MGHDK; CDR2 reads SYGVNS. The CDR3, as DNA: TGTGCCAGCAGTGGGACAGGGAGAGGAGCGGAAGCTTTCTTT. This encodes CASSGTGRGAEAFF. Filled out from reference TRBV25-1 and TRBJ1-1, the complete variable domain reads EADIYQTPRYLVIGTGKKITLECSQTMGHDKMYWYQQDPGMELHLIHYSYGVNSTEKGDLSSESTVSRIRTEHFPLTLESARPSHTSQYLCASSGTGRGAEAFFGQGTRLTVV.

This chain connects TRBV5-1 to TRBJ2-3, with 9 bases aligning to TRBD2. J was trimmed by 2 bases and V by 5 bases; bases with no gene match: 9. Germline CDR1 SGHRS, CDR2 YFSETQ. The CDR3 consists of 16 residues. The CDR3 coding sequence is TGCGCCAGCAGGAGAGGCGGGGGGGACTACACAGATACGCAGTATTTT. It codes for CASRRGGGDYTDTQYF.

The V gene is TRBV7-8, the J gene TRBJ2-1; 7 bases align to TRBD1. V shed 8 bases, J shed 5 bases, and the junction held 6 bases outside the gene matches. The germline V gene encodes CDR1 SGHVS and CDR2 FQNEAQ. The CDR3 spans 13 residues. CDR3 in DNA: TGTGCCAGCTCTTGGGACAGTCACAATGAGCAGTTCTTC. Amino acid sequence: CASSWDSHNEQFF. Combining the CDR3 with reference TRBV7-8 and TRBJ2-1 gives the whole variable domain GAGVSQSPRYKVAKRGQDVALRCDPISGHVSLFWYQQALGQGPEFLTYFQNEAQLDKSGLPSDRFFAERPEGSVSTLKIQRTQQEDSAVYLCASSWDSHNEQFFGPGTRLTVL.

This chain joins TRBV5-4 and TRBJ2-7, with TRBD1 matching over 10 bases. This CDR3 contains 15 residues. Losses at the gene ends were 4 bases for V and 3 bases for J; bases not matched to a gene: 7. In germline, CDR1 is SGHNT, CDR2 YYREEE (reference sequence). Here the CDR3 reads CASSRPDRGDYEQYF. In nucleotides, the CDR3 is TGTGCCAGCAGCCGACCGGACAGGGGGGACTACGAGCAGTACTTC.

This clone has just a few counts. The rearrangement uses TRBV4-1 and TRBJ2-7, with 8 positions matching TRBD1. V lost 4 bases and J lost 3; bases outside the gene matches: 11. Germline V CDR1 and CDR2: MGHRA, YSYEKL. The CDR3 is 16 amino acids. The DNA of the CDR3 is TGCGCCAGCAGCCCGGCAGGCGACAGGGGCGGCTACGAGCAGTACTTC. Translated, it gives CASSPAGDRGGYEQYF.

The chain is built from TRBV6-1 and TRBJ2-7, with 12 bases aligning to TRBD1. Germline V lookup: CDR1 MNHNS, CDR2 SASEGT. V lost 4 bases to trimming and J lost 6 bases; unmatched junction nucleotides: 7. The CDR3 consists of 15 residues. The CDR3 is CASSGYGTGGGEQYF. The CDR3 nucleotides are TGTGCCAGCAGTGGCTACGGGACAGGGGGCGGCGAGCAGTACTTC.

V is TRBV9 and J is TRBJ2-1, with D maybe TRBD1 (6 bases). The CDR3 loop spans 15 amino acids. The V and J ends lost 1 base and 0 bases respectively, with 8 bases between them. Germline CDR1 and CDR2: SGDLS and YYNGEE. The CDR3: CASSVTTGSYNEQFF. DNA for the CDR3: TGTGCCAGCAGCGTAACGACAGGCTCCTACAATGAGCAGTTCTTC.

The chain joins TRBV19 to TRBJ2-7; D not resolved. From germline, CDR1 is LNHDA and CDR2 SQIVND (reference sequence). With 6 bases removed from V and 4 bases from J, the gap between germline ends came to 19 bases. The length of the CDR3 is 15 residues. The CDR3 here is CASSLRFSGTYEQYF. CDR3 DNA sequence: TGTGCCAGTAGCCTTCGATTTTCGGGTACTTACGAGCAGTACTTC.

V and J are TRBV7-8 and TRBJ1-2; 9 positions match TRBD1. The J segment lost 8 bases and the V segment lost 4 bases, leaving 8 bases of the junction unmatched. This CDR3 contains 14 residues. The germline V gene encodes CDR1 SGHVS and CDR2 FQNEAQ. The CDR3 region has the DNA TGTGCCAGCAGCTCCCCCGACAGGGGGGACGGCTACACCTTC. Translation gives CASSSPDRGDGYTF.

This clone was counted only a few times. CDR3 DNA sequence: TGTGCCAGCAGCCCCCGTCGACTAGCGACTACCGGCCGGACCCAGTACTTC. Its protein is CASSPRRLATTGRTQYF. The J gene is TRBJ2-5, the V gene TRBV7-8, with 8 bases matching TRBD2. Unmatched junction bases numbered 18, after V lost 5 bases and J lost 7 bases. This CDR3 spans 17 amino acids. Germline V gene lookup returns CDR1 SGHVS and CDR2 FQNEAQ.

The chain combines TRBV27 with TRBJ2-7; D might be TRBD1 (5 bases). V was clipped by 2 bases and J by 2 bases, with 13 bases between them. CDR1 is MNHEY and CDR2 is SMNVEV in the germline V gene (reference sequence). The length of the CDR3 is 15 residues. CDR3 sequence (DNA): TGTGCCAGCAGTTTAGGGGCAGCGAATACCTACGAGCAGTACTTC. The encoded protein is CASSLGAANTYEQYF.

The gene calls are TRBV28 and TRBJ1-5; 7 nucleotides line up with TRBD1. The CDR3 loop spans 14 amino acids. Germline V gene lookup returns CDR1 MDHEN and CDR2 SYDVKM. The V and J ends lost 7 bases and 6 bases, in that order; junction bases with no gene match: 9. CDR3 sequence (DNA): TGTGCCAGCAATACAGGGGAAGGAGGTCAGCCCCAGCATTTT. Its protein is CASNTGEGGQPQHF.

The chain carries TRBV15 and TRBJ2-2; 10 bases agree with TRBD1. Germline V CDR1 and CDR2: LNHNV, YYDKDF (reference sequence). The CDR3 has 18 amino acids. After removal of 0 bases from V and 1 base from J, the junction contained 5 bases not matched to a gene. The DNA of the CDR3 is TGTGCCACCAGCAGAGAACTAAGGACAGGGGGGAACACCGGGGAGCTGTTTTTT. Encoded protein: CATSRELRTGGNTGELFF.

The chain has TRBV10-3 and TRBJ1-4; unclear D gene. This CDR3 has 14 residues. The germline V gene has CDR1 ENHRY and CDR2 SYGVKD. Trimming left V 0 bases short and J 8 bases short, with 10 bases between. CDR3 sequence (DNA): TGTGCCATCAGTGAGTCGACTACTGGGGAAAAACTGTTTTTT. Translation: CAISESTTGEKLFF.

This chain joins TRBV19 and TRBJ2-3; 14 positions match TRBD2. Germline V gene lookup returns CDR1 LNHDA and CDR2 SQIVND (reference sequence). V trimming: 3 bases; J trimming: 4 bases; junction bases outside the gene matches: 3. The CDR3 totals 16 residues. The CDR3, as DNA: TGTGCCAGTAGTATTGGGACTAGCGGGAGATCAGATACGCAGTATTTT. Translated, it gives CASSIGTSGRSDTQYF.

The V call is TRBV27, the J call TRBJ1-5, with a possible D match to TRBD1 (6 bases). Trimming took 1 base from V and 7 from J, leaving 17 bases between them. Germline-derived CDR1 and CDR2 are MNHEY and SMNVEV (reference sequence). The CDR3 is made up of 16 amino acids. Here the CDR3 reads CASSLLAGAQEQPQHF. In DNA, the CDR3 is TGTGCCAGCAGTTTATTGGCGGGGGCGCAGGAACAGCCCCAGCATTTT.

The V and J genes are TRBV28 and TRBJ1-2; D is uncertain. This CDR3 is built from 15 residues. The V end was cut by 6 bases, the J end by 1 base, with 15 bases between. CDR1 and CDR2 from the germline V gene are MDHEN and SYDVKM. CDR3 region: CASSSGGHLNYGYTF. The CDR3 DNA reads TGTGCCAGCAGCTCCGGCGGGCATCTTAACTATGGCTACACCTTC.

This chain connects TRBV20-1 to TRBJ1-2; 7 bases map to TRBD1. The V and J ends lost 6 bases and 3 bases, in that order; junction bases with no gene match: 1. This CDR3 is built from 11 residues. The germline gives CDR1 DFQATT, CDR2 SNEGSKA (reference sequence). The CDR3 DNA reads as TGCAGTGCGGACAGGTACTATGGCTACACCTTC. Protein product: CSADRYYGYTF.

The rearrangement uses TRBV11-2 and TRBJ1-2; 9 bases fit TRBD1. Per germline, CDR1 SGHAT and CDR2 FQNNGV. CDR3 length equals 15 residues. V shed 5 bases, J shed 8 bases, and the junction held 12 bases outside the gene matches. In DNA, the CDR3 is TGTGCCAGCAGCCAAGGACAGGGGAGGTCGGGAGGCTACACCTTC. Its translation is CASSQGQGRSGGYTF.

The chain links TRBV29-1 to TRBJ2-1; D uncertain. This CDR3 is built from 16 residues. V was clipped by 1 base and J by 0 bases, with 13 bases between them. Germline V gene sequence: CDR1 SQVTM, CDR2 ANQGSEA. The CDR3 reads CSVEGWPGGSYNEQFF. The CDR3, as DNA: TGCAGCGTTGAAGGTTGGCCGGGTGGCTCCTACAATGAGCAGTTCTTC.